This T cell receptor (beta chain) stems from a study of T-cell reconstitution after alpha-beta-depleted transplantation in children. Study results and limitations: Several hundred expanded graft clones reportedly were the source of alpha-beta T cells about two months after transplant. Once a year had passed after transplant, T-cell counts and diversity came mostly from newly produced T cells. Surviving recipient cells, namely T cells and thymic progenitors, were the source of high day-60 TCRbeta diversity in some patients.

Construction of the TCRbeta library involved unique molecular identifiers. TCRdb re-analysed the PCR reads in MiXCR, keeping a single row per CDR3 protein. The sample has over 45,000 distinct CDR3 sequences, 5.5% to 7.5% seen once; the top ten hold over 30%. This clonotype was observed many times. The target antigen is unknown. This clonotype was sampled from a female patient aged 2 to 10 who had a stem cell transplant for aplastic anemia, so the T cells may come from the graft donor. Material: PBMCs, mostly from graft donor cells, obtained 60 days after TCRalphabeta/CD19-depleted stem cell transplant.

DNA for the CDR3: TGTGCCAGCAGCTTCTTGGGACTAGCGGAAGAGACCCAGTACTTC. As protein: CASSFLGLAEETQYF. The rearrangement uses TRBV5-5 and TRBJ2-5, with TRBD2 identical over 11 bases. This CDR3 has 15 residues. Trimming at V came to 2 bases and at J to 3 bases, leaving 3 bases not matched to a gene. Germline V gives CDR1 SGHKS, CDR2 YYEKEE (reference sequence).